Following are 15 T cell receptor beta chains from one sample sequenced in a study of T cells after yellow fever vaccination. TCRdb called the 5' RACE reads again in MiXCR, with one record for every CDR3 protein. The table shows about 630,000 distinct CDR3 sequences, with about 12% occurring only once. This specimen was PBMCs, taken on the day of the yellow fever booster vaccination. These receptors were taken from a man younger than 40 who received the YFV17D yellow fever vaccine.

This clonotype came up a few times. V and J are TRBV20-1 and TRBJ2-1; 8 positions agree with TRBD2. The V and J ends lost 4 bases and 3 bases, in that order; junction bases with no gene match: 5. The CDR3 has 14 residues. From germline, CDR1 is DFQATT and CDR2 SNEGSKA (reference sequence). The CDR3 DNA is TGCAGTGCTAAGAGCGGGAGCGACTACAATGAGCAGTTCTTC. This gives the protein CSAKSGSDYNEQFF.

Only a few counts were recorded for this clonotype. The rearrangement joins TRBV28 to TRBJ2-7, with TRBD2 matching over 9 bases. Germline V gives CDR1 MDHEN, CDR2 SYDVKM. The length of the CDR3 is 15 residues. J lost 3 bases, V lost 2 bases, and 5 bases had no gene match. CDR3 coding DNA: TGTGCCAGCAGTTTAATGGTTAGCGGGGGCTACGAGCAGTACTTC. This translates into CASSLMVSGGYEQYF.

The chain has TRBV20-1 and TRBJ2-6, with D maybe TRBD1 (6 bases). This CDR3 has 15 amino acids. The ends were cut back, 6 bases at V and 4 bases at J, with 16 bases in the middle. Germline CDR1 and CDR2: DFQATT and SNEGSKA (reference sequence). The chain's CDR3 is CSARTVGTGANVLTF. DNA for the CDR3: TGCAGTGCCAGGACAGTCGGGACGGGGGCCAACGTCCTGACTTTC.

The chain is built from TRBV6-5 and TRBJ2-1; D is possibly TRBD2 (7 bases). The CDR3 loop spans 14 amino acids. The V gene lost 1 base and the J gene lost 8 bases, with 12 bases spanning the gap. The germline gives CDR1 MNHEY, CDR2 SVGAGI. The CDR3 spells CASSYFGGRDEQFF. CDR3 coding DNA: TGTGCCAGCAGTTACTTCGGGGGGCGCGATGAGCAGTTCTTC.

This clonotype appeared a few times. The rearrangement uses TRBV6-5 and TRBJ2-1, with 8 bases that match TRBD2. The CDR3 loop spans 18 amino acids. Germline V CDR1 and CDR2: MNHEY, SVGAGI. The J segment lost 0 bases and the V segment lost 2 bases, leaving 9 bases of the junction unmatched. The CDR3 DNA reads as TGTGCCAGCAGTTACGGGGGGGAGCGGGGGAGCTCCTACAATGAGCAGTTCTTC. Its protein is CASSYGGERGSSYNEQFF.

The chain uses TRBV25-1 and TRBJ2-5; 7 nucleotides line up with TRBD2. Per germline, CDR1 MGHDK and CDR2 SYGVNS. With V trimmed by 1 base and J by 2 bases, 7 bases remained unmatched. The CDR3 has 16 residues. CDR3 amino acids: CASSELGSGLQETQYF. CDR3 nucleotide sequence: TGTGCCAGCAGTGAATTGGGTAGCGGGTTACAAGAGACCCAGTACTTC.

This sequence joins TRBV28 and TRBJ2-3, with 10 bases matching TRBD2. The V gene's germline CDR1 is MDHEN and CDR2 SYDVKM. V shed 7 bases, J shed 5 bases, and the junction held 12 bases outside the gene matches. This CDR3 is 16 amino acids long. Here the CDR3 reads CASTPPLAGVVDTQYF. The DNA of the CDR3 is TGTGCCAGCACCCCCCCCCTAGCGGGAGTGGTAGATACGCAGTATTTT.

The chain links TRBV9 to TRBJ2-1; D is undetermined. The germline V gene encodes CDR1 SGDLS and CDR2 YYNGEE. Trimming shortened V by 3 bases and J by 0 bases, and 19 bases separated the two germline ends. This CDR3 spans 18 amino acids. The CDR3 region is CASSGYYAKTVSYNEQFF. CDR3 in DNA: TGTGCCAGCAGCGGTTACTATGCCAAGACCGTCTCCTACAATGAGCAGTTCTTC.

In its sample, this clonotype was seen many times. The chain couples TRBV20-1 to TRBJ2-7; TRBD2 is a possible D gene (6 bases). Trimming pared 4 bases from V and 4 bases from J, leaving 23 bases between. The CDR3 contains 16 residues. CDR1 and CDR2 from the germline V gene are DFQATT and SNEGSKA (reference sequence). The CDR3 DNA reads TGCAGTGCTAAATATGGGGACGTGGGGGGTATTTACGAGCAGTACTTC. It translates to CSAKYGDVGGIYEQYF.

This chain links TRBV5-4 with TRBJ2-3; 7 nucleotides match TRBD2. V lost 5 bases and J lost 1; bases outside the gene matches: 10. Germline loops: CDR1 SGHNT, CDR2 YYREEE (reference sequence). The CDR3 sequence is 16 residues long. This CDR3 is CASSWVPSGGTDTQYF. In DNA, the CDR3 is TGTGCCAGCAGTTGGGTCCCCAGCGGGGGCACAGATACGCAGTATTTT. The variable domain in full, with the rest retrieved from reference TRBV5-4 and TRBJ2-3, is ETGVTQSPTHLIKTRGQQVTLRCSSQSGHNTVSWYQQALGQGPQFIFQYYREEENGRGNFPPRFSGLQFPNYSSELNVNALELDDSALYLCASSWVPSGGTDTQYFGPGTRLTVL.

The V call is TRBV20-1, the J call TRBJ1-6, with D perhaps matching TRBD1 (5 bases). The germline CDR1 and CDR2 sequences are DFQATT and SNEGSKA (reference sequence). The CDR3 runs to 13 residues. Trimming shortened V by 2 bases and J by 7 bases, and 9 bases separated the two germline ends. In DNA, the CDR3 is TGCAGTGCTAGACCGGGACCGAATTCACCCCTCCACTTT. Translating gives CSARPGPNSPLHF.

This clonotype was seen more than once but under ten times. The CDR3 coding sequence is TGTGCCAGCAGCTCCTCCAACGGGCCCTACGAGCAGTACTTC. Translating gives CASSSSNGPYEQYF. The chain links TRBV7-9 to TRBJ2-7; no definite D call. Germline V gene lookup returns CDR1 SEHNR and CDR2 FQNEAQ (reference sequence). The length of the CDR3 is 14 residues. The V end lost 4 bases, the J end lost 2 bases, and 12 bases lay between the germline ends.

This clonotype was seen more than once but under ten times. The chain employs TRBV6-8 and TRBJ2-7, with 7 bases aligning to TRBD1. This CDR3 has 13 amino acids. CDR1 and CDR2 from the germline V gene are MNHGY and SAAAGT. With V trimmed by 7 bases and J by 3 bases, 6 bases remained unmatched. The CDR3 region is CASIQGPSYEQYF. The CDR3 coding sequence is TGTGCCAGCATACAGGGGCCGAGCTACGAGCAGTACTTC.

This rearrangement joins TRBV27 to TRBJ2-1; D is unresolved. The CDR3 extends over 17 amino acids. Germline CDR1 MNHEY, CDR2 SMNVEV (reference sequence). Between the trimmed V and J ends, which lost 7 bases and 5 bases, there was a span of 24 bases. CDR3 bases: TGTGCCAGCACCCCAAGGGCCGGGCCCCTCAGGCACAATGAGCAGTTCTTC. Amino acid sequence: CASTPRAGPLRHNEQFF.

This clonotype turned up a few times. The CDR3: CSARGLVGGTEAFF. The DNA for the CDR3 is TGCAGTGCTAGAGGTTTGGTGGGGGGCACTGAAGCTTTCTTT. The chain is built from TRBV20-1 and TRBJ1-1; D is perhaps TRBD1 (5 bases). V was pared by 1 base and J by 4 bases, with 13 bases between. The CDR3 extends over 14 amino acids. CDR1 is DFQATT and CDR2 is SNEGSKA in the germline V gene (reference sequence).